Listed below are T cell receptor beta chains from one sample, sequenced in a study of OX40 agonist ivuxolimab in advanced cancers. Data came from immunoSEQ multiplex PCR; TCRdb stores just in-frame clones and leaves some out. The sample carries tens of thousands of clones, over 75% recorded once. The sequences come from CD4+ or CD8+ T cells sorted from blood, collected in a trial of the OX40 agonist ivuxolimab. The source is an adult with an advanced solid tumor such as melanoma, head and neck, liver or kidney cancer. Both conserved end residues are part of each CDR3. The D gene is left open where the match is weak.

>14|TRBV6-4|TRBD1
CASQTDRAVGELFF
>11|TRBV13|-
CASSVQETQYF
>16|TRBV6-5|-
CASSYSYSGIDYGYTF
>15|TRBV6-5|TRBD2
CASSYSGGGRYEQYF
>13|TRBV10-1|-
CASSESFNTEAFF
>13|TRBV10-3|-
CAIRDPYQETQYF
>11|TRBV2|-
CASRDSTEAFF
>15|TRBV4-2|TRBD2
CASSQDPAGRDEQFF
>14|TRBV7-7|-
CASSSSLSTDTQYF
>13|TRBV5-1|-
CASSSLGGNEQFF
>11|TRBV19|-
CASKRGTEAFF
>16|TRBV7-8|-
CASSPNWGVENYGYTF
>12|TRBV7-8|-
CASSFSGYGYTF
>16|TRBV4-3|-
CASSQELPGVNTEAFF
>15|TRBV7-2|TRBD2
CASSLMTSGTGELFF
>14|TRBV2|-
CASSPGDPAYEQYF
>16|TRBV19|-
CASSIKNPPTNEKLFF
>13|TRBV30|-
CAWSDGSSYEQYF
>14|TRBV7-9|-
CASSPDRYQETQYF
>12|TRBV30|-
CAWSLRGTSETF
>18|TRBV18|-
CASSPNDNTGRKTYEQYF
>14|TRBV5-1|-
CASSTGGTSYEQYF
>17|TRBV4-1|TRBD1
CASSQGSSGTGGEKLFF
>15|TRBV6-4|TRBD1
CASSDSTGGYNEQFF
>15|TRBV5-1|TRBD1
CASAVGQGSYNEQFF
>14|TRBV6-6|-
CASSPRTDAGIQYF
>13|TRBV19|-
CASIKAPGQPQHF
>14|TRBV7-8|TRBD2
CASSLAGGTGELFF
>11|TRBV6-1|-
CASSAPIAQYF
>10|TRBV12-5|-
CATGYNEQFF
>13|TRBV10-1|-
CASSEGPLYEQYF
>13|TRBV10-3|-
CAISDQGPYEQYF
>15|TRBV21-1|-
CASSKVGDNNSEAFF
>15|TRBV28|TRBD2
CASSKAGGLYNEQFF
>14|TRBV10-3|-
CAIRDTGEVLEQYF
>15|TRBV9|-
CASSPRTESKETQYF
>13|TRBV29-1|-
CSVGTSSATEAFF
>12|TRBV6-6|-
CASSPQDYGYTF
>13|TRBV29-1|-
CSVEDVAFYGYTF
>14|TRBV9|TRBD1
CASSFDRTGSGQFF
>14|TRBV5-1|-
CASSFQTATDTQYF
>12|TRBV7-3|-
CASSLNQGSYTF
>16|TRBV19|TRBD1
CASSKGYSQGTYGYTF
>11|TRBV6-1|-
CASRENYEQYF
>18|TRBV7-6|-
CASKTPEGPPSGNQPQHF